This entry lists 2 T cell receptor beta chains sequenced from one sample in a study of cytomegalovirus exposure and HLA in healthy donors. It was with 60 Vbeta and 13 Jbeta primers that the PCR ran. The data were produced by immunoSEQ multiplex PCR, yet TCRdb's version contains in-frame clones alone and is incomplete. Here the sample spans under 200,000 clones, roughly 80% being singletons. Input material: PBMCs. Source of these receptors: a young woman in good health and CMV-seronegative.

Points on this clone: This sample includes further DNA sequences coding for the same CDR3. The CDR3 coding sequence is TGTGCCAGTAGTCCAACAGGGGGCACTGAAGCTTTCTTT. Its protein product is CASSPTGGTEAFF. V is TRBV19 and J is TRBJ1-1; TRBD1 matches at 8 bases. Germline V gene lookup returns CDR1 LNHDA and CDR2 SQIVND (reference sequence). The CDR3 is 13 residues long. Losses at the gene ends were 5 bases for V and 4 bases for J; bases not matched to a gene: 3.

This chain links TRBV6-5 with TRBJ1-5; D gene ambiguous. V was shortened by 7 bases and J by 0 bases, with 13 bases between the two germline ends. The CDR3 is 15 amino acids. CDR1 and CDR2 from the germline V gene are MNHEY and SVGAGI. CDR3 sequence: CASKVTAYSNQPQHF. In DNA, the CDR3 is TGTGCCAGCAAGGTAACAGCCTATAGCAATCAGCCCCAGCATTTT.